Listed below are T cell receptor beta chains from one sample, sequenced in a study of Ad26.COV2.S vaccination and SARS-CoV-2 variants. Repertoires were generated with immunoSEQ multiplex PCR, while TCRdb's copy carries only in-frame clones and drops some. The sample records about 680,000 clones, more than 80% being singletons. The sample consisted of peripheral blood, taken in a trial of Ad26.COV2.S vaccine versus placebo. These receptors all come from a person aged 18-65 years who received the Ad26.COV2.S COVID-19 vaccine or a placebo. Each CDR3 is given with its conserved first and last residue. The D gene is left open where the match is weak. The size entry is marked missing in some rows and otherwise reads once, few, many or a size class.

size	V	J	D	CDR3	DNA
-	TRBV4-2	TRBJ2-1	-	CASSQEGWLEQFF	TGTGCCAGCAGCCAAGAAGGGTGGCTTGAGCAGTTCTTC
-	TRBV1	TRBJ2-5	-	CTSSQDPGASGEHQETQYF	TGCACCAGCAGCCAAGATCCCGGGGCTAGCGGGGAGCACCAAGAGACCCAGTACTTC
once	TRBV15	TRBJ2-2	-	CATSRAGGGELFF	TGTGCCACCAGCAGAGCCGGTGGCGGGGAGCTGTTTTTT
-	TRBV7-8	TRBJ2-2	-	CASSSRSHTDGELFF	TGTGCCAGCAGCTCCCGGTCCCACACAGACGGGGAGCTGTTTTTT
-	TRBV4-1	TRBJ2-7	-	CASSPPGGPSYEQYF	TGCGCCAGCAGCCCTCCCGGGGGGCCCTCCTACGAGCAGTACTTC
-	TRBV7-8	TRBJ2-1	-	CASSAGWLALNEQFF	TGTGCCAGCAGTGCTGGGTGGCTAGCGCTCAATGAGCAGTTCTTC
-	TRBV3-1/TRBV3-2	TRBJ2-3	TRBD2	CASSQVWLREKGTDTQYF	TGTGCCAGCAGCCAAGTTTGGTTGCGGGAGAAAGGCACAGATACGCAGTATTTT
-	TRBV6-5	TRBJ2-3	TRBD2	CAIARGAWDTQYF	TGTGCCATCGCGCGGGGGGCCTGGGATACGCAGTATTTT
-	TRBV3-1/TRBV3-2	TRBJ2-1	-	CASSQWMGLGRRLGNEQFF	TGTGCCAGCAGCCAATGGATGGGGTTGGGGCGGCGTCTCGGCAATGAGCAGTTCTTC
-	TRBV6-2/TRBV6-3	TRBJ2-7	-	CASSSQSTYEQYF	TGTGCCAGCAGTTCCCAGTCGACCTACGAGCAGTACTTC
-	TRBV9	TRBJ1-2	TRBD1	CASSRRDRSEDYGYTF	TGTGCCAGCAGCCGCCGGGACAGGAGTGAGGACTATGGCTACACCTTC
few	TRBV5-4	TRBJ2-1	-	CASSLSGYNEQFF	TGTGCCAGCAGCTTGTCGGGGTACAATGAGCAGTTCTTC
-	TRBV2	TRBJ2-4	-	CASGGLAKNIQYF	TGTGCCAGCGGGGGACTAGCCAAAAACATTCAGTACTTC
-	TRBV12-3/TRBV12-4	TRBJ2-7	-	CASSDQRYEQYF	TGTGCCAGCAGTGATCAGAGGTACGAGCAGTACTTC
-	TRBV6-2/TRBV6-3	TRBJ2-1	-	CASSYEGNINEQFF	TGTGCCAGCAGTTACGAGGGGAATATCAATGAGCAGTTCTTC
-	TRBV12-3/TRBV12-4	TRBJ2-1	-	CASSLLPYNEQFF	TGTGCCAGCAGTTTACTACCCTACAATGAGCAGTTCTTC
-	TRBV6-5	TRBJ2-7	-	CASSPPGGYYEQYF	TGTGCCAGCAGTCCACCAGGGGGGTACTACGAGCAGTACTTC
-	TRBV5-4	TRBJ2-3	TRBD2	CASSGPSGGGPTDTQYF	TGTGCCAGCAGCGGACCTAGCGGGGGGGGGCCCACAGATACGCAGTATTTT
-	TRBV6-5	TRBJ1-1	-	CASENSLNTEAFF	TGTGCCAGCGAAAACAGCCTGAACACTGAAGCTTTCTTT
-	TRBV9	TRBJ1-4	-	CASSVGVVDEKLFF	TGTGCCAGCAGCGTAGGGGTTGTTGATGAAAAACTGTTTTTT
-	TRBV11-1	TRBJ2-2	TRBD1	CASSPRDRAFTGELFF	TGTGCCAGCAGCCCCCGGGACAGGGCATTCACCGGGGAGCTGTTTTTT
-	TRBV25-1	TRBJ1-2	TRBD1	CASSEGGQGNRNGYTF	TGTGCCAGCAGTGAAGGAGGACAGGGAAATAGGAATGGCTACACCTTC
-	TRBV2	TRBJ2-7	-	CASSEGGYGRPRYEQYF	TGTGCCAGCAGTGAAGGCGGGTACGGGAGACCCCGCTACGAGCAGTACTTC
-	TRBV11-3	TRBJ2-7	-	CASTSLRKTRSYEQYF	TGTGCCAGCACCTCTTTACGAAAAACGCGGTCCTACGAGCAGTACTTC
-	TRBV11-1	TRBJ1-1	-	CASSLGRGNAEAFF	TGTGCCAGCAGCTTAGGACGGGGAAATGCTGAAGCTTTCTTT
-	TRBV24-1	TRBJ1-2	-	CATSDLGTTYTF	TGTGCCACCAGTGATTTAGGGACAACATACACCTTC
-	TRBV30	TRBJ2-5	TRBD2	CAWSPGDSGGAWGETQYF	TGTGCCTGGAGTCCCGGGGATAGCGGGGGGGCCTGGGGGGAGACCCAGTACTTC